The TCR beta chain described here comes from a study of T cells after yellow fever vaccination. Overall study results and limits: The study re-detected most primary-vaccination clones after the booster (nearly 97% CD4, around 90% CD8). Within FACS-sorted repertoires, abundant clonotypes contaminating from the bulk population could be present.

For TCR, cDNA came from 5'RACE template switching, which added a universal primer site and UMIs. MiXCR, applied by TCRdb to the 5' RACE reads, yields one record per CDR3 protein. The sample includes around 27,000 distinct CDR3 sequences, approximately 4% seen only once; the top ten take about 47%. This clonotype was seen ten or more times. As yet, its antigen is unknown. The sequence was collected from a man aged 25 to 40 who received the YFV17D yellow fever vaccine. The source was CD8+ T cells sorted from PBMCs, collected 5 days after the yellow fever booster vaccination.

The CDR3 DNA is TGCGCCAGCAGCCCAGACCGGGGGAACACCGGGGAGCTGTTTTTT. Translation: CASSPDRGNTGELFF. The chain is built from TRBV4-3 and TRBJ2-2; possible D gene TRBD2, 5 bases. Germline CDR1 is LGHNA and CDR2 is YSLEER. V shed 4 bases and J shed 1 base, with 10 bases lying between them. This CDR3 comprises 15 residues.